This T cell receptor beta chain was sequenced for a study of T cells in Graves' hyperthyroidism and ophthalmopathy. The germline gives CDR1 SGHTA, CDR2 FQGTGA. V was shortened by 5 bases and J by 0 bases, with 16 bases between the two germline ends. The CDR3 spans 16 residues. RNA transcripts yielded amplified TCR beta CDR3 regions. First-round RT-PCR with HTBI primers amplified the TCR CDR3 region. TCRdb passed the multiplex PCR reads through MiXCR, listing each CDR3 protein once. The table has nearly 750,000 distinct CDR3 sequences, about a third seen once. Material for sequencing was blood. V and J are TRBV7-3 and TRBJ1-2, with D unclear. The clonotype was recovered from a woman aged 40 to 50 with Graves' hyperthyroidism. As DNA, the CDR3 is TGTGCCAGCAGCCAAGATCTCCGGACGGCTAACTATGGCTACACCTTC. It codes for CASSQDLRTANYGYTF.